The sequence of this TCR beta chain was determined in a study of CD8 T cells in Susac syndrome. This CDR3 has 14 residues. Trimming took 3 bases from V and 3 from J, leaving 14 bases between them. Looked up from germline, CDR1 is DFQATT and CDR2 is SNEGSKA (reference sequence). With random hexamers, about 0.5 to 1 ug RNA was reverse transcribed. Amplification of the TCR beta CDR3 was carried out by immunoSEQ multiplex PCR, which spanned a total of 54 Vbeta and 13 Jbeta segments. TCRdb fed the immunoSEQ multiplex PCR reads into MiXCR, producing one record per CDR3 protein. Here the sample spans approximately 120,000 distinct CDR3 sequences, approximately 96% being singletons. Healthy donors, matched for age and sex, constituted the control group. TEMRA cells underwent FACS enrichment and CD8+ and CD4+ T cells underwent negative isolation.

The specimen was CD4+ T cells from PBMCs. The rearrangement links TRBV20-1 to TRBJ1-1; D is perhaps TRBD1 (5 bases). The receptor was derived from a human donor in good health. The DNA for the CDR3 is TGCAGTGCTAGTTTGGGGCGGGGGGACACTGAAGCTTTCTTT. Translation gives CSASLGRGDTEAFF.